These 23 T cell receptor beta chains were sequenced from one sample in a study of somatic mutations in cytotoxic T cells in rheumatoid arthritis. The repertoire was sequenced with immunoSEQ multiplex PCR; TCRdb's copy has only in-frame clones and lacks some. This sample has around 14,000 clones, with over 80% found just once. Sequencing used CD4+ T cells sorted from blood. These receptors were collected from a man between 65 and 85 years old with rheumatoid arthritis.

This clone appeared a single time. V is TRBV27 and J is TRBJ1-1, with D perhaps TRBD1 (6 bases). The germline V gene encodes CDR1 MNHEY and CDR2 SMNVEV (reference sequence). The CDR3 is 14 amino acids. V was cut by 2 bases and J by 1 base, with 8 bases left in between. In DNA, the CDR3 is TGTGCCAGCAGTTTAATGGGGGCGAACACTGAAGCTTTCTTT. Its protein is CASSLMGANTEAFF.

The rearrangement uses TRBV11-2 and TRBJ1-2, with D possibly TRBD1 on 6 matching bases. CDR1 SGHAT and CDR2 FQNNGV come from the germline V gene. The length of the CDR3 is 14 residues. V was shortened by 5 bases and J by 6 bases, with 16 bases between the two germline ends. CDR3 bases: TGTGCCAGCAGCCTAGGGACACCTCGGGATGGCTACACCTTC. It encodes CASSLGTPRDGYTF.

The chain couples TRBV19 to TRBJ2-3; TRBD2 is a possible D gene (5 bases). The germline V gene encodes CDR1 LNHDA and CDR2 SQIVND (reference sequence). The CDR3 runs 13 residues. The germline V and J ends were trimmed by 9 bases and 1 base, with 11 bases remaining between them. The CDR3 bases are TGTGCCAGCGGGGATTTGGGCACAGATACGCAGTATTTT. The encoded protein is CASGDLGTDTQYF.

The CDR3 nucleotides are TGTGCCAGCAGAAACAGGGGCCAGGGCTACAATGAGCAGTTCTTC. The encoded protein is CASRNRGQGYNEQFF. The chain couples TRBV27 to TRBJ2-1, with 7 bases matching TRBD1. The length of the CDR3 is 15 residues. CDR1 is MNHEY and CDR2 is SMNVEV in the germline V gene (reference sequence). V gave up 6 bases and J gave up 3 bases; unmatched junction bases: 8.

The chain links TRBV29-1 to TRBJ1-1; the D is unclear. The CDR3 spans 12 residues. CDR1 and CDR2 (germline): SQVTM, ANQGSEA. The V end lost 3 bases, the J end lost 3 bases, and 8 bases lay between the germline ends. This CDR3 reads CSVDSRDTEAFF. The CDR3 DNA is TGCAGCGTTGATTCGAGAGACACTGAAGCTTTCTTT.

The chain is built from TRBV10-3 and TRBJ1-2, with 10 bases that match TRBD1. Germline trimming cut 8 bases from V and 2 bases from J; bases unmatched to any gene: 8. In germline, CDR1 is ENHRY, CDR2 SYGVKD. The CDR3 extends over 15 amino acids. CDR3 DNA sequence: TGTGCCATCCAAAAAGGGACAGGGGTGAACTATGGCTACACCTTC. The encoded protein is CAIQKGTGVNYGYTF.

CDR3 protein: CASSLSIPPGQGYYGYTF. The CDR3 DNA reads as TGTGCCAGCAGTTTATCGATTCCCCCGGGACAGGGATACTATGGCTACACCTTC. The chain carries TRBV27 and TRBJ1-2, with TRBD1 identical over 9 bases. The CDR3 loop spans 18 amino acids. V lost 0 bases and J lost 3; bases outside the gene matches: 11. The germline V gene encodes CDR1 MNHEY and CDR2 SMNVEV (reference sequence).

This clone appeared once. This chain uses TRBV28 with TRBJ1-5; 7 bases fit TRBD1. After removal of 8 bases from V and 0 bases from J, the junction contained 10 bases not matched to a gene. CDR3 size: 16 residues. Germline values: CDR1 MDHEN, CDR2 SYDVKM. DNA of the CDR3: TGTGCCAGCGGAAGACAGGGAGCTTATAGCAATCAGCCCCAGCATTTT. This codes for CASGRQGAYSNQPQHF.

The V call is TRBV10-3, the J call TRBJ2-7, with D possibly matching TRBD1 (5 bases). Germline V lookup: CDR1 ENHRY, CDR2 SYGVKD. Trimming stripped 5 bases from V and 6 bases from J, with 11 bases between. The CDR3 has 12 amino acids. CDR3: CAISLQGREQYF. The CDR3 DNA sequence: TGTGCCATCAGTCTCCAGGGTCGCGAGCAGTACTTC.

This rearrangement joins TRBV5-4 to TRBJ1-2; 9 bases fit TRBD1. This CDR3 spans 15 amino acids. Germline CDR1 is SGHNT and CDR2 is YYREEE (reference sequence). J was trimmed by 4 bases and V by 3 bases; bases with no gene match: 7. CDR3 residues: CASSSNRGQVYGYTF. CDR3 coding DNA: TGTGCCAGCAGCTCTAACAGGGGGCAGGTCTATGGCTACACCTTC.

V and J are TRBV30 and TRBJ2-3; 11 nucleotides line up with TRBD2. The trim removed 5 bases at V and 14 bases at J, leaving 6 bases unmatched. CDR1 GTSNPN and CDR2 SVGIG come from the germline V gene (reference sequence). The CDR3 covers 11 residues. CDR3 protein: CAWFSGGAPYF. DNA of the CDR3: TGTGCCTGGTTTAGCGGGGGGGCTCCGTATTTT. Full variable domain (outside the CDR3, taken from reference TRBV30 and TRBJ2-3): SQTIHQWPATLVQPVGSPLSLECTVEGTSNPNLYWYRQAAGRGLQLLFYSVGIGQISSEVPQNLSASRPQDRQFILSSKKLLLSDSGFYLCAWFSGGAPYFGPGTRLTVL.

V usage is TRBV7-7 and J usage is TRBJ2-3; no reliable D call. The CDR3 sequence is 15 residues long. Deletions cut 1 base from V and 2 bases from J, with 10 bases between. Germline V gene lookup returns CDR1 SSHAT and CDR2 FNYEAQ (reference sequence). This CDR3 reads CASSLGGGPTDTQYF. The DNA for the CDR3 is TGTGCCAGCAGCTTAGGTGGCGGTCCCACAGATACGCAGTATTTT.

CDR3: CASVSGTNTGELFF. The CDR3 region has the DNA TGTGCCAGCGTTTCAGGGACGAACACCGGGGAGCTGTTTTTT. This chain links TRBV28 with TRBJ2-2; maybe TRBD1 (5 bases). Trimming took off 8 bases at V and 0 bases at J, with 10 bases between the two ends. The germline V gene encodes CDR1 MDHEN and CDR2 SYDVKM. The CDR3 consists of 14 residues.

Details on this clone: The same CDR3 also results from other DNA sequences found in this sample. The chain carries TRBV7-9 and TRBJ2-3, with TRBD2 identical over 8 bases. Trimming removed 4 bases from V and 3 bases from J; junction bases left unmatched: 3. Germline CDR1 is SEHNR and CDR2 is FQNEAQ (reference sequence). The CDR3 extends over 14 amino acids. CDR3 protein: CASSSGLATDTQYF. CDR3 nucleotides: TGTGCCAGCAGCTCCGGACTAGCTACAGATACGCAGTATTTT.

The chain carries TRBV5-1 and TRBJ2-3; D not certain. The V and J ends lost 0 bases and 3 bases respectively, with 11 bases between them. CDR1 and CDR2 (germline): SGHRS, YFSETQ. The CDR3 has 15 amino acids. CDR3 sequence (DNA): TGCGCCAGCAGCTTGGCTGGAGACCCGACAGATACGCAGTATTTT. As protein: CASSLAGDPTDTQYF.

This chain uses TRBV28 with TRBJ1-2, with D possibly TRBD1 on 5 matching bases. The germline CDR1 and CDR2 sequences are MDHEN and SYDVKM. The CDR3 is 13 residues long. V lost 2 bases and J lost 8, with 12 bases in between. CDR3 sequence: CASSLLQGGGYTF. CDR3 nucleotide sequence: TGTGCCAGCAGTTTACTCCAGGGAGGCGGCTACACCTTC.

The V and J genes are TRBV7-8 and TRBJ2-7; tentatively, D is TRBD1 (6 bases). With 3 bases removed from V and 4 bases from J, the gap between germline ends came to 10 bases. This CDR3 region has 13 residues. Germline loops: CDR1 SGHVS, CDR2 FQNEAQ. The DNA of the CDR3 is TGTGCCAGCAGCTTGACAGGACTTTACGAGCAGTACTTC. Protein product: CASSLTGLYEQYF.

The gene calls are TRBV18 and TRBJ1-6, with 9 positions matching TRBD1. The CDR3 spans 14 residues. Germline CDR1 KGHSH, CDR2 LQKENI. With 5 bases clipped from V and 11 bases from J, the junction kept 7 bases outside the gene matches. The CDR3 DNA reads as TGTGCCAGCTCATCGGGACAGGGTTATGCACCCCTCCACTTT. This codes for CASSSGQGYAPLHF. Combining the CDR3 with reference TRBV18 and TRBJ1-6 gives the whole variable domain NAGVMQNPRHLVRRRGQEARLRCSPMKGHSHVYWYRQLPEEGLKFMVYLQKENIIDESGMPKERFSAEFPKEGPSILRIQQVVRGDSAAYFCASSSGQGYAPLHFGNGTRLTVT.

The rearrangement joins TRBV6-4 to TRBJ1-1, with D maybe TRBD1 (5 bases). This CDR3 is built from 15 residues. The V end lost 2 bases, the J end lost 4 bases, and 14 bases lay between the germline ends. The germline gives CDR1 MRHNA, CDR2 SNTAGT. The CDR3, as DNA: TGTGCCAGCAGTGACAGGACGGGGGGGAGCACTGAAGCTTTCTTT. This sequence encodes CASSDRTGGSTEAFF.

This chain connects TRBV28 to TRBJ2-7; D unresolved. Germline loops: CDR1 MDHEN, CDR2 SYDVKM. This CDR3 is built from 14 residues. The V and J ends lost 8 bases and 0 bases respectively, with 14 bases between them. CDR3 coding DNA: TGTGCCAGCGTCCAGGAACGTCTCTCCTACGAGCAGTACTTC. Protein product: CASVQERLSYEQYF. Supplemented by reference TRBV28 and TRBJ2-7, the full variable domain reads DVKVTQSSRYLVKRTGEKVFLECVQDMDHENMFWYRQDPGLGLRLIYFSYDVKMKEKGDIPEGYSVSREKKERFSLILESASTNQTSMYLCASVQERLSYEQYFGPGTRLTVT.

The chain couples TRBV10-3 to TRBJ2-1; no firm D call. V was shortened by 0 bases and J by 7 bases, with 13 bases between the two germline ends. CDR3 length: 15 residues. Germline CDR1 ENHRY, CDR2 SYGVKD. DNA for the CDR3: TGTGCCATCAGTGAGTCGACGGCATCCGGGAATGAGCAGTTCTTC. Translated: CAISESTASGNEQFF.

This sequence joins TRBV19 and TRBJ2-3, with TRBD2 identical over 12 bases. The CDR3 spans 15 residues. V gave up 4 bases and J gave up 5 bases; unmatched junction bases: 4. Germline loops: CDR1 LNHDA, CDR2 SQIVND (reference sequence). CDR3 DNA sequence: TGTGCCAGTAGTACCCTGACTAGCGGGGGAGATACGCAGTATTTT. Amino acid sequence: CASSTLTSGGDTQYF.

The CDR3: CASSPRGAPFTDTQYF. Written as DNA, the CDR3 is TGTGCCAGCTCACCCCGCGGGGCGCCCTTCACAGATACGCAGTATTTT. The J gene is TRBJ2-3, the V gene TRBV18, with D perhaps matching TRBD2 (6 bases). The germline CDR1 and CDR2 sequences are KGHSH and LQKENI. V was cut by 3 bases and J by 2 bases, with 15 bases left in between. The CDR3 is made up of 16 amino acids.